In this sample, the clone carrying this TCR beta chain turned up many times. The entry originates in a study of neurological immune-mediated disorders. As for time point: longitudinal time-point 2. With 10-nucleotide random UMIs, 5'RACE was used to make the cDNA. Over 190 million TCR-beta sequences, together covering 15-18 subjects, were produced by every individual sequencing run that was carried out. TCRdb re-derived calls from the 5' RACE reads in MiXCR, one entry per CDR3 protein. This sample yields about 49,000 distinct CDR3 sequences, of which around 13% are seen a single time; 4.5% to 5.5% belongs to the top ten. CDR1 is DFQATT, CDR2 SNEGSKA, per germline (reference sequence). The V segment lost 3 bases and the J segment 2 bases; nucleotides outside the gene matches: 7. This CDR3 has 17 residues.

The TCR sequence derives from a male donor with HTLV-1-associated myelopathy (HAM/TSP). This sequence joins TRBV20-1 and TRBJ2-1; 13 nucleotides match TRBD2. The sample taken for sequencing was PBMCs. The CDR3 sequence: CSASRLAGGLTYNEQFF. As DNA, the CDR3 is TGCAGTGCTAGTCGACTAGCGGGGGGCCTCACCTACAATGAGCAGTTCTTC.